A selection of T cell receptor beta chains follows, all from one sample in a study of T cell responses to AZD1222 COVID-19 vaccine. TCRdb's copy holds only in-frame clones and misses some; the assay was immunoSEQ multiplex PCR. This table holds around 100,000 clones, about nine tenths found once. Sequences were derived from peripheral blood, sampled on day 0 of AZD1222 vaccination. The receptor set was obtained from an adult in good health. CDR3s leave out the opening cysteine and the closing phenylalanine or tryptophan.

TRBJ2-7,TRBV2,ASIEDYLGYEQY
TRBJ2-1,TRBV10-3,AISESNNNEQF
TRBJ1-6,TRBV2,ASTKGDRPNSPLH
TRBJ1-5,TRBV19,ASRSGRRGNQPQH
TRBJ2-1,TRBV2,ASSEWLADDNEQF
TRBJ1-1,TRBV7-9,ASSLILGGSGGNTEAF
TRBJ2-3,TRBV6-6,ASSYSRSSDTQY
TRBJ1-2,TRBV28,ASSSRYGGYT
TRBJ2-1,TRBV29-1,SVPDRGSYNEQF
TRBJ1-1,TRBV5-1,ASSSRTDTEAF
TRBJ2-1,TRBV5-1,ASRVSGQEHEQF
TRBJ1-2,TRBV19,ASSIVSGRDDMGYT
TRBJ1-1,TRBV2,ASSEYPTNTEAF
TRBJ1-2,TRBV5-1,ASSLREGAYGYT
TRBJ1-1,TRBV12-3/TRBV12-4,ANTRTGYTEAF
TRBJ1-3,TRBV5-1,ASSPTLGGNTIY
TRBJ1-5,TRBV6-6,ASTPGVGHNQPQH